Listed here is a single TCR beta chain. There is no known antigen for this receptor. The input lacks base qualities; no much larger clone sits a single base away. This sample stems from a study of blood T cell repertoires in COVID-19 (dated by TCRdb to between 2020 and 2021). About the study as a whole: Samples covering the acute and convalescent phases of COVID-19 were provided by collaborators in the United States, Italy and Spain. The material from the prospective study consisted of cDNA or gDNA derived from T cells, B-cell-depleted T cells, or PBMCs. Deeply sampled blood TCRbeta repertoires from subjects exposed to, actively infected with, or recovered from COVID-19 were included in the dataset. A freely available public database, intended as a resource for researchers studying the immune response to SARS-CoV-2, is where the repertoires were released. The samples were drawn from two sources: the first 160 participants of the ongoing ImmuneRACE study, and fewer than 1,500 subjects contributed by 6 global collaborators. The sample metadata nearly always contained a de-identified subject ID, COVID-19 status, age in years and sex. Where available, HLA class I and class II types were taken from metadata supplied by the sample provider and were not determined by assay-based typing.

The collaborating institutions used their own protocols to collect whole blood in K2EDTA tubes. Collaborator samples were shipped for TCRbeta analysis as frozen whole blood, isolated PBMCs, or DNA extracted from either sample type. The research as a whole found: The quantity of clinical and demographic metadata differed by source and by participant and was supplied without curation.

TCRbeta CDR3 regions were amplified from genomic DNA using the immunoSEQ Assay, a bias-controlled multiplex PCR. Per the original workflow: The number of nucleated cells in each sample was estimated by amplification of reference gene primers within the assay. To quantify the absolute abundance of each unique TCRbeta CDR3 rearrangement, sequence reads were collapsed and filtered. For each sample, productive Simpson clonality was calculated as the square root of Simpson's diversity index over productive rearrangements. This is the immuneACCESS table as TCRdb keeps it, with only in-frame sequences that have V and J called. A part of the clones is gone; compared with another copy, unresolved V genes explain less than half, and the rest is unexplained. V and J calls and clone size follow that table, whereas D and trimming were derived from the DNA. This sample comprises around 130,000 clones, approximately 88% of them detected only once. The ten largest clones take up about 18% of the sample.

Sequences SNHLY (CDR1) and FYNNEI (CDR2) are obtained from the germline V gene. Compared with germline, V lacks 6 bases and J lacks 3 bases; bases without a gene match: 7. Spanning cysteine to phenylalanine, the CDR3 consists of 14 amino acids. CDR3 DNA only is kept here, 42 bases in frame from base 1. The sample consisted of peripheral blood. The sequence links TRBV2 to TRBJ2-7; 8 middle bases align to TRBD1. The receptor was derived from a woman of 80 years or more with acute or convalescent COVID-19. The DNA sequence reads TGTGCCAGCAGGGCCGGACAGGGAGACTACGAGCAGTACTTC. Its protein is CASRAGQGDYEQYF.